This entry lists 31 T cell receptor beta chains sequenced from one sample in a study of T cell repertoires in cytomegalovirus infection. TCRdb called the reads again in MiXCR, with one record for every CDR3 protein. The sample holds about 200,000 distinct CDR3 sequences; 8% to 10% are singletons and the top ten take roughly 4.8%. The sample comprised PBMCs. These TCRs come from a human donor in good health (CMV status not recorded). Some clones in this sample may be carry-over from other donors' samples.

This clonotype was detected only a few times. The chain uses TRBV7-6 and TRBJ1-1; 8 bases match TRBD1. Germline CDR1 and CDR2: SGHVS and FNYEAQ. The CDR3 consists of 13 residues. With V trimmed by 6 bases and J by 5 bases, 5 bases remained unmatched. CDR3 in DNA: TGTGCCAGCAGTTTCCGACAGGGGACTGAAGCTTTCTTT. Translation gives CASSFRQGTEAFF.

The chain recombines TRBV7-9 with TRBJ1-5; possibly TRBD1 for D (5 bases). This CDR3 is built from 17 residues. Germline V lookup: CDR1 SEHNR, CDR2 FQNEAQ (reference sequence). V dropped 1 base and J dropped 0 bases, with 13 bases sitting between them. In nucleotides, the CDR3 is TGTGCCAGCAGCTTAGGGCAGGGAGGCAATAGCAATCAGCCCCAGCATTTT. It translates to CASSLGQGGNSNQPQHF. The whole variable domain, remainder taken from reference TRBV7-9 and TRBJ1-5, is DTGVSQNPRHKITKRGQNVTFRCDPISEHNRLYWYRQTLGQGPEFLTYFQNEAQLEKSRLLSDRFSAERPKGSFSTLEIQRTEQGDSAMYLCASSLGQGGNSNQPQHFGDGTRLSIL.

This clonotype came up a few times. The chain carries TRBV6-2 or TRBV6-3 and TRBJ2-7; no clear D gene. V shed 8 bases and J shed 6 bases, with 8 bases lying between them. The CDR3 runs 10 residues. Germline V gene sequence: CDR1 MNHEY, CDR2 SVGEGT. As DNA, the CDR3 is TGTGCCAGCGGTAGGACCGAGCAGTACTTC. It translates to CASGRTEQYF.

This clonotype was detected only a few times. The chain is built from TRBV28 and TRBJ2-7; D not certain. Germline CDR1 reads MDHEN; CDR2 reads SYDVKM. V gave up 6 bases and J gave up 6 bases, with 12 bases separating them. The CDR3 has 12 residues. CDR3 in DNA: TGTGCCAGCAGCCTCGGGCCCCGCGAGCAGTACTTC. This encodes CASSLGPREQYF.

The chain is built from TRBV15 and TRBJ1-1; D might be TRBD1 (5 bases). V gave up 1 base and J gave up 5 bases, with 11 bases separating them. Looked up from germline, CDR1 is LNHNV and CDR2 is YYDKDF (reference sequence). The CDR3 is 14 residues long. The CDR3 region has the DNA TGTGCCACCAGCAGAGTTGAAAGGGGAACTGAAGCTTTCTTT. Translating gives CATSRVERGTEAFF.

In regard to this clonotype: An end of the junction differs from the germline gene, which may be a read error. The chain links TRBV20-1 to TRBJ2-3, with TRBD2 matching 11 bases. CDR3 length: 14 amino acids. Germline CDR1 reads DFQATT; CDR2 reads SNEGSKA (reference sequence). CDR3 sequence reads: CSVGKLAGAIRRDF. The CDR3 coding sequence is TGCAGTGTCGGGAAACTAGCGGGAGCTATACGTAGGGATTTT.

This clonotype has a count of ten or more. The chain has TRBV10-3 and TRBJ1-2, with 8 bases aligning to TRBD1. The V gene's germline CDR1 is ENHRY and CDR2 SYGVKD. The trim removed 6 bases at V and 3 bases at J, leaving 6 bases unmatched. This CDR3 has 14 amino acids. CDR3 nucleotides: TGTGCCATCAGCGTGACAGGGGTGGACTATGGCTACACCTTC. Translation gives CAISVTGVDYGYTF.

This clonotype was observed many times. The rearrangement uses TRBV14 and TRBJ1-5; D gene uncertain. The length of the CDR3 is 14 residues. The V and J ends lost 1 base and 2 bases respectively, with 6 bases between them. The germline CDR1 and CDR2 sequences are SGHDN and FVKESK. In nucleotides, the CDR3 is TGTGCCAGCAGCCAAGGTGCTGGCAATCAGCCCCAGCATTTT. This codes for CASSQGAGNQPQHF.

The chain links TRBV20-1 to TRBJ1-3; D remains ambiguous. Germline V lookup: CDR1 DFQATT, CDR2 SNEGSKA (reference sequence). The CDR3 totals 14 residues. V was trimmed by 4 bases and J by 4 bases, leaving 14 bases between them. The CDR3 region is CSANGPDGGNTIYF. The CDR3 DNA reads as TGCAGTGCTAATGGTCCGGACGGAGGAAACACCATATATTTT.

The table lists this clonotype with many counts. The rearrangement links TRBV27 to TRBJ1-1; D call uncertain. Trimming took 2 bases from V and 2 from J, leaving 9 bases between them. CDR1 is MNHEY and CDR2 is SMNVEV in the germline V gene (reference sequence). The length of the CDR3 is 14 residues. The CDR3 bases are TGTGCCAGCAGTTTAACGTCCGGTAACACTGAAGCTTTCTTT. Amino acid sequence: CASSLTSGNTEAFF.

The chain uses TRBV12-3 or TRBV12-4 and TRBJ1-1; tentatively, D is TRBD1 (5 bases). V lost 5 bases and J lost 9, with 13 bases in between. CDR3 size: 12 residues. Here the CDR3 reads CASSTTGTKAFF. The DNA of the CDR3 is TGTGCCAGCAGTACCACCGGGACCAAAGCTTTCTTT.

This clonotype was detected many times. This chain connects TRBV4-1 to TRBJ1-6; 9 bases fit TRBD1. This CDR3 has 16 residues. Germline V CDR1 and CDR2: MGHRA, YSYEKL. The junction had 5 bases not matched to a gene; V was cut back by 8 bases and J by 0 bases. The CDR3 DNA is TGCGCCAGCCAAAAGACAGGGGGCTCCTATAATTCACCCCTCCACTTT. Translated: CASQKTGGSYNSPLHF.

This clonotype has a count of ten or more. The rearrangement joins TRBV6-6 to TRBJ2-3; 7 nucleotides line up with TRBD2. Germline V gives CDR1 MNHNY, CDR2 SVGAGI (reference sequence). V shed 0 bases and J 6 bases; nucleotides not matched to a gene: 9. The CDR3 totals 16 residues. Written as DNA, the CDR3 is TGTGCCAGCAGTTACTCGCCTCTACCGCGGGGGGATACGCAGTATTTT. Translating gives CASSYSPLPRGDTQYF.

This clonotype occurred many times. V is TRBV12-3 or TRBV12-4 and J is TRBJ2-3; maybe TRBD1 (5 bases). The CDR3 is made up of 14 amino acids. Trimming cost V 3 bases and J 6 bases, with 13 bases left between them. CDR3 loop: CASSFEGVRDTQYF. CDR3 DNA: TGTGCCAGCAGTTTTGAAGGGGTCCGGGATACGCAGTATTTT.

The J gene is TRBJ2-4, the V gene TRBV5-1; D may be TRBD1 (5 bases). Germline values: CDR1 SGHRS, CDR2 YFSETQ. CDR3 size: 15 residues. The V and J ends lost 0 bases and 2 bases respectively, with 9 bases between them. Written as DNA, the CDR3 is TGCGCCAGCAGCTTGGATAGGGGCCCCAAAAACATTCAGTACTTC. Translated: CASSLDRGPKNIQYF.

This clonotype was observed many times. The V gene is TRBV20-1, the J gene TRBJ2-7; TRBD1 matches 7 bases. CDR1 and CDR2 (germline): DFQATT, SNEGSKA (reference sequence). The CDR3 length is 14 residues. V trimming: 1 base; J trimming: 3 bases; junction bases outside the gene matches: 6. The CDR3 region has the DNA TGCAGTGCTAGAGGCAAGGGGGCAGGCTACGAGCAGTACTTC. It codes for CSARGKGAGYEQYF.

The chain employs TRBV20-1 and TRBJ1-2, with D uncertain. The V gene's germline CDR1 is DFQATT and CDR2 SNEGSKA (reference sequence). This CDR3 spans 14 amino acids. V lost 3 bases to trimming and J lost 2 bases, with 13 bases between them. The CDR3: CSASRRSLNYGYTF. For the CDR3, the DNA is TGCAGTGCTAGTCGGCGGTCGTTAAACTATGGCTACACCTTC.

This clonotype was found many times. CDR3 DNA: TGTGCCAGCAGCGCACACGGACTAGCGGGGAGCACAGATACGCAGTATTTT. It codes for CASSAHGLAGSTDTQYF. The V gene is TRBV28, the J gene TRBJ2-3; 12 nucleotides line up with TRBD2. CDR1 is MDHEN, CDR2 SYDVKM, per germline. V was pared by 6 bases and J by 0 bases, with 7 bases of the junction left unmatched. This CDR3 region has 17 residues.

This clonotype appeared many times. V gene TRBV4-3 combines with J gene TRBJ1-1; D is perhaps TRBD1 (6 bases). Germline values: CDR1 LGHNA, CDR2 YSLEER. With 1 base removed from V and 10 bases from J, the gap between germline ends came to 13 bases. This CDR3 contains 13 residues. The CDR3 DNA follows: TGCGCCAGCAGCCAAGCAGGGGTTAGAGGAGCTTTCTTT. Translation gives CASSQAGVRGAFF.

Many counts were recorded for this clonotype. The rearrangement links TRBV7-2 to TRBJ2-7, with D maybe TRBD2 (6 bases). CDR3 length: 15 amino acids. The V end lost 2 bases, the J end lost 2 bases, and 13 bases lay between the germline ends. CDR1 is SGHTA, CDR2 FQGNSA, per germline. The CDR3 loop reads CASSLLLGGTYEQYF. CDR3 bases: TGTGCCAGCAGCTTACTCCTCGGCGGGACCTACGAGCAGTACTTC.

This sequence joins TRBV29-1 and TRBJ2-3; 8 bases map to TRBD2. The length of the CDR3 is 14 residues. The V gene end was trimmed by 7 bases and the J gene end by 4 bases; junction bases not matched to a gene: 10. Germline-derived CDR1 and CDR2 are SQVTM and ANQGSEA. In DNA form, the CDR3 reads TGCAGCGGCCTGGCGGGGGGCTGGGCAGATACGCAGTATTTT. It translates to CSGLAGGWADTQYF.

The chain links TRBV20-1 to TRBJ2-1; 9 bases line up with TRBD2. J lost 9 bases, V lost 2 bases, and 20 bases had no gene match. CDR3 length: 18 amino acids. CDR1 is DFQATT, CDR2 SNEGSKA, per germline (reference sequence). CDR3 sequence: CSARPSGRGGRVSSEQFF. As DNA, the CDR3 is TGCAGTGCTAGACCCAGTGGACGTGGCGGGAGGGTTTCAAGTGAGCAGTTCTTC.

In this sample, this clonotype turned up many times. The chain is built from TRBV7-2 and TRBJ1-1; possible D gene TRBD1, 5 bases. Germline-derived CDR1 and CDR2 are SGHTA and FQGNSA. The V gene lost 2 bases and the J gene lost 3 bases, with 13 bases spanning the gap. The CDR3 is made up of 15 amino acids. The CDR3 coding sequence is TGTGCCAGCAGCTTAAAGAGGGGAGGGGACACTGAAGCTTTCTTT. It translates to CASSLKRGGDTEAFF.

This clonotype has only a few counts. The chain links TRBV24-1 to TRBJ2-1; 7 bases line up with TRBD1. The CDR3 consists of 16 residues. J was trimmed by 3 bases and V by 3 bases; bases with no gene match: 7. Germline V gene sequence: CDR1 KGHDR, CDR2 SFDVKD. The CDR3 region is CATSDPTGESYNEQFF. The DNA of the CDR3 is TGTGCCACCAGTGATCCCACAGGGGAAAGCTACAATGAGCAGTTCTTC.

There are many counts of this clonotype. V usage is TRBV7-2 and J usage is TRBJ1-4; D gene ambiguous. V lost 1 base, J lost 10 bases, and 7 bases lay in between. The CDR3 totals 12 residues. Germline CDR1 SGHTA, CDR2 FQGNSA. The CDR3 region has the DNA TGTGCCAGCAGCTTAGAGACCAGAAAACTGTTTTTT. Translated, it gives CASSLETRKLFF.

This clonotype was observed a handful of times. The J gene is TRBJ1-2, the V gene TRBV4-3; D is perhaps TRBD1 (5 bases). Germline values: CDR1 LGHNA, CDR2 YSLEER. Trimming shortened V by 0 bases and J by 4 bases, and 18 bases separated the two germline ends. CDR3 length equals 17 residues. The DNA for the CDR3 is TGCGCCAGCAGCCAAGATGTGTTAGGGACGGATAGCTATGGCTACACCTTC. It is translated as CASSQDVLGTDSYGYTF.

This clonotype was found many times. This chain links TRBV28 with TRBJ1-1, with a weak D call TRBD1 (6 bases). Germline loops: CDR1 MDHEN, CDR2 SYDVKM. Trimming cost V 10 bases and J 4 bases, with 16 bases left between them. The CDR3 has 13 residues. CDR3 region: CAILQGGSTEAFF. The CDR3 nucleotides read TGTGCCATCCTACAGGGCGGCAGCACTGAAGCTTTCTTT.

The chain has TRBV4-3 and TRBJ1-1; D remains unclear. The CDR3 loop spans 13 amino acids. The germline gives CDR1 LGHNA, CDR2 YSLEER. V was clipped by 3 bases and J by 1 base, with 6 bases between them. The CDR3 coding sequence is TGCGCCAGCAGCCAGCGAGAGAACACTGAAGCTTTCTTT. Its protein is CASSQRENTEAFF.

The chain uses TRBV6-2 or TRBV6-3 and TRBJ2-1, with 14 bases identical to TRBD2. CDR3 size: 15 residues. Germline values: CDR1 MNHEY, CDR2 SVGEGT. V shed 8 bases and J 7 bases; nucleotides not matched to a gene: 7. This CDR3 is CASRPGTSGRNEQFF. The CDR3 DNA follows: TGTGCCAGCCGCCCTGGGACTAGCGGGAGAAATGAGCAGTTCTTC.

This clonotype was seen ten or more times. As DNA, the CDR3 is TGTGCCAGCAGCTTGTCGCCTAGCCTAGGGGTATCGTCAGATACGCAGTATTTT. It codes for CASSLSPSLGVSSDTQYF. The genes are TRBV7-2 and TRBJ2-3; possibly TRBD1 or TRBD2 for D (5 bases each). The CDR3 covers 18 residues. The V and J ends lost 3 bases and 4 bases respectively, with 23 bases between them. In germline, CDR1 is SGHTA, CDR2 FQGNSA.

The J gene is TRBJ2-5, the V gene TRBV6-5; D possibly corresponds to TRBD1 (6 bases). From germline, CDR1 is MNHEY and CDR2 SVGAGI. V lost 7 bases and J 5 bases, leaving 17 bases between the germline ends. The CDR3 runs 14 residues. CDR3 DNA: TGTGCCAGCAATCTACGCCAGGGGCGGGAGACCCAGTACTTC. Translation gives CASNLRQGRETQYF.